This T cell receptor beta chain was captured in a study of T-cell reconstitution after alpha-beta-depleted transplantation in children. Findings and limits, study-wide: After transplant, at about two months, alpha-beta T cells were reportedly derived from several hundred expanded graft clones. Several patients had high TCRbeta diversity at day 60; it came from surviving recipient T cells and thymic progenitors. One year post-transplant, T-cell counts and diversity were largely derived from T cells produced anew.

Trimming pared 1 base from V and 10 bases from J, leaving 20 bases between. Germline V lookup: CDR1 DFQATT, CDR2 SNEGSKA (reference sequence). This CDR3 region has 15 residues. Construction of the TCRbeta library involved unique molecular identifiers. Each CDR3 protein gets one entry after TCRdb re-called the PCR reads with MiXCR. The repertoire includes some 87,000 distinct CDR3 sequences, about 16% of them detected once, and about 18% sits in the top ten. Regarding this clonotype: Its antigen is not known.

The V and J genes are TRBV20-1 and TRBJ2-1; D may be TRBD1 or TRBD2 (5 bases each). The sequence derives from a male patient aged 2 to 10 who had a stem cell transplant for acute lymphoblastic leukemia, so the T cells may come from the graft donor. Specimen: PBMCs, mostly from graft donor cells, collected 180 days after TCRalphabeta/CD19-depleted stem cell transplant. This chain's CDR3 is CSARVLWGRLREQFF. The CDR3 region has the DNA TGCAGTGCTAGAGTTCTTTGGGGGAGATTAAGAGAGCAGTTCTTC.